The entry below describes one T cell receptor beta chain. The entry originates in a study of cytomegalovirus exposure and HLA in healthy donors. This CDR3 region has 15 residues. The germline CDR1 and CDR2 sequences are SGHAT and FQNNGV. V was clipped by 0 bases and J by 0 bases, with 8 bases between them. Researchers ran the PCR with 60 Vbeta and 13 Jbeta primers. Clones were read by immunoSEQ multiplex PCR, and TCRdb kept only the in-frame ones, dropping some. Among some 150,000 clones listed, roughly 70% were seen once. The receptor was derived from a man aged 25 to 40 in good health and CMV-seronegative. The gene calls are TRBV11-2 and TRBJ1-1; D is possibly TRBD1 (5 bases). Sequencing used PBMCs. The CDR3 sequence is CASSLEGAMNTEAFF. CDR3 DNA: TGTGCCAGCAGCTTAGAAGGGGCTATGAACACTGAAGCTTTCTTT.